This passage covers 23 T cell receptor beta chains from one sample sequenced in a study of cytomegalovirus exposure and HLA in healthy donors. The study ran its PCR with 60 Vbeta and 13 Jbeta primers. Measured with immunoSEQ multiplex PCR; TCRdb has only the in-frame clones, and not every one. Of roughly 110,000 clones listed, just over 70% are singletons. The sequencing sample was made of PBMCs. These receptors came from a boy aged 10-17 years in good health and CMV-seronegative.

The genes are TRBV5-3 and TRBJ2-1; D unclear. TRBV5-3 is treated as an ORF (open reading frame) with a function not yet certain. CDR3 length: 17 residues. Trimming removed 5 bases at V and 4 bases at J, with 22 bases between. CDR3 residues: CARSLSSRHRMYNEQFF. The CDR3 nucleotides read TGTGCCAGAAGTCTATCGTCCCGCCACCGAATGTACAATGAGCAGTTCTTC.

This clone was detected once. The rearrangement links TRBV9 to TRBJ2-2, with D possibly matching TRBD1 (5 bases). This CDR3 region has 17 residues. Per the germline V gene, CDR1 is SGDLS and CDR2 is YYNGEE. The V gene lost 4 bases and the J gene lost 4 bases, with 20 bases spanning the gap. CDR3 amino acids: CASSPAPQGSGTGELFF. The CDR3, as DNA: TGTGCCAGCAGCCCCGCCCCCCAGGGTTCGGGCACCGGGGAGCTGTTTTTT.

The chain recombines TRBV5-1 with TRBJ2-2, with D perhaps matching TRBD2 (6 bases). The V end was cut by 3 bases, the J end by 1 base, with 10 bases between. Germline V gene data show CDR1 as SGHRS and CDR2 as YFSETQ. The CDR3 totals 15 residues. The CDR3 nucleotides read TGCGCCAGCAGCTGGAGGAGGGGGAACACCGGGGAGCTGTTTTTT. The encoded protein is CASSWRRGNTGELFF.

This chain links TRBV27 with TRBJ2-3, with D hard to call. V lost 3 bases and J 5 bases, leaving 18 bases between the germline ends. Germline V gene data show CDR1 as MNHEY and CDR2 as SMNVEV (reference sequence). This CDR3 comprises 16 residues. The CDR3 nucleotides are TGTGCCAGCAGTTTTGTAGGCGGTCCCCTGAGAGATACGCAGTATTTT. Residues: CASSFVGGPLRDTQYF.

This rearrangement joins TRBV30 to TRBJ1-1; 7 nucleotides align to TRBD1. The CDR3 spans 18 residues. Germline values: CDR1 GTSNPN, CDR2 SVGIG (reference sequence). V was clipped by 2 bases and J by 7 bases; unmatched bases: 22. The CDR3 DNA is TGTGCCTGGAGTTCCATAGGGGAGAGACCACAGGGGCACTATGAAGCTTTCTTT. It codes for CAWSSIGERPQGHYEAFF.

The count of this clone is one. The chain links TRBV19 to TRBJ1-5, with TRBD1 matching 7 bases. CDR1 and CDR2 (germline): LNHDA, SQIVND (reference sequence). V lost 7 bases and J lost 2; bases outside the gene matches: 11. The CDR3 spans 16 residues. In DNA form, the CDR3 reads TGTGCCAGTAAACGAGACAGGGAAAGAGGCAATCAGCCCCAGCATTTT. It codes for CASKRDRERGNQPQHF.

This clone was counted once. The chain links TRBV6-5 to TRBJ1-2; no clear D gene. Between the trimmed V and J ends, which lost 0 bases and 8 bases, there was a span of 16 bases. The germline CDR1 and CDR2 sequences are MNHEY and SVGAGI. This CDR3 spans 15 amino acids. CDR3 in amino acids: CASSYSTLGASGYTF. CDR3 DNA: TGTGCCAGCAGTTACTCGACGTTGGGAGCGAGCGGCTACACCTTC.

The V gene is TRBV5-1, the J gene TRBJ2-6; 8 bases align to TRBD2. Trimming removed 0 bases from V and 0 bases from J; junction bases left unmatched: 2. Germline assignment: CDR1 SGHRS and CDR2 YFSETQ. The CDR3 is 17 residues long. Here the CDR3 DNA reads TGCGCCAGCAGCTTGGCGGGGGGGTACTCTGGGGCCAACGTCCTGACTTTC. This translates into CASSLAGGYSGANVLTF.

The rearrangement links TRBV6-6 to TRBJ2-2, with D perhaps matching TRBD2 (6 bases). V dropped 3 bases and J dropped 3 bases, with 11 bases sitting between them. Germline V gene data show CDR1 as MNHNY and CDR2 as SVGAGI (reference sequence). This CDR3 has 15 amino acids. The CDR3 protein is CASSYRGEDTGELFF. CDR3 in DNA: TGTGCCAGCAGTTATAGAGGGGAGGACACCGGGGAGCTGTTTTTT.

V and J are TRBV4-2 and TRBJ2-1, with D possibly matching TRBD2 (5 bases). The CDR3 totals 17 residues. Germline V gene data show CDR1 as LGHNA and CDR2 as YNFKEQ. V was shortened by 2 bases and J by 2 bases, with 16 bases between the two germline ends. The CDR3 bases are TGTGCCAGCAGCCAAAGGCCGGCCACTAGGACCTACAATGAGCAGTTCTTC. This encodes CASSQRPATRTYNEQFF.

The chain joins TRBV25-1 to TRBJ1-5, with 9 positions matching TRBD1. The V and J ends lost 4 bases and 7 bases, in that order; junction bases with no gene match: 8. CDR1 MGHDK and CDR2 SYGVNS come from the germline V gene. The CDR3 spans 15 residues. In DNA form, the CDR3 reads TGTGCCAGCAGTGGTCAGGACAGGGGAGGACAGCCCCAGCATTTT. It yields the protein CASSGQDRGGQPQHF.

This clone came up many times. The CDR3 nucleotides are TGTGCCAGCAGCCCCAGTGATCGCAATCAGCCCCAGCATTTT. Protein sequence: CASSPSDRNQPQHF. The V gene is TRBV7-9, the J gene TRBJ1-5, with D unclear. Between the trimmed V and J ends, which lost 5 bases and 2 bases, there was a span of 10 bases. The CDR3 length is 14 residues. CDR1 is SEHNR and CDR2 is FQNEAQ in the germline V gene (reference sequence).

This rearrangement joins TRBV5-4 to TRBJ2-7; 7 bases fit TRBD1. Germline CDR1 and CDR2: SGHNT and YYREEE (reference sequence). This CDR3 is 15 amino acids long. V trimming: 5 bases; J trimming: 5 bases; junction bases outside the gene matches: 13. The CDR3: CASRRAGDRVHEQYF. CDR3 bases: TGTGCCAGCAGGCGCGCAGGCGACAGGGTACACGAGCAGTACTTC.

This clone has a single count. CDR3 protein: CASSRGELTDTQYF. Written as DNA, the CDR3 is TGTGCCAGCAGCCGAGGAGAGTTAACAGATACGCAGTATTTT. The chain combines TRBV7-8 with TRBJ2-3, with no clear D. The CDR3 is made up of 14 amino acids. From germline, CDR1 is SGHVS and CDR2 FQNEAQ. V was cut by 5 bases and J by 3 bases, with 12 bases left in between.

In the case of this clone: This CDR3 is missing its conserved last phenylalanine or tryptophan, likely due to a read error. No DNA is shown, since the ends of the CDR3 on it are uncertain; the CDR3 is the one TCRdb lists. The V gene is TRBV7-8, the J gene TRBJ1-1; TRBD1 is taken as the D call from the table, unchecked against the DNA. The germline V gene encodes CDR1 SGHVS and CDR2 FQNEAQ. Including both end residues, the CDR3 is 14 amino acids long. The CDR3 is CASSYPDRNTEALV.

J is TRBJ2-7 and V is TRBV2; a possible D gene is TRBD1 (6 bases). Germline V gives CDR1 SNHLY, CDR2 FYNNEI. V was clipped by 7 bases and J by 6 bases, with 16 bases between them. This CDR3 is 13 amino acids long. The CDR3 loop is CASTRGRSGEQYF. As DNA, the CDR3 is TGTGCCAGCACCAGGGGCAGGTCCGGCGAGCAGTACTTC.

This clone was detected only a few times. The chain is built from TRBV6-5 and TRBJ1-1; D is ambiguous. Trimming took 2 bases from V and 5 from J, leaving 12 bases between them. The V gene's germline CDR1 is MNHEY and CDR2 SVGAGI. The CDR3 has 14 residues. The CDR3 loop reads CASSYGGVGTEAFF. CDR3 nucleotide sequence: TGTGCCAGCAGTTACGGAGGCGTGGGGACTGAAGCTTTCTTT.

This clone occurred a few times. This sequence joins TRBV5-1 and TRBJ1-5, with D perhaps TRBD1 (5 bases). Trimming removed 0 bases at V and 3 bases at J, with 10 bases between. The CDR3 has 15 amino acids. Germline V lookup: CDR1 SGHRS, CDR2 YFSETQ. In DNA form, the CDR3 reads TGCGCCAGCAGCTTGGCCGGCAGGGTCAATCAGCCCCAGCATTTT. Protein sequence: CASSLAGRVNQPQHF.

The count of this clone is one. The chain recombines TRBV7-9 with TRBJ1-1, with TRBD1 identical over 7 bases. CDR1 SEHNR and CDR2 FQNEAQ come from the germline V gene (reference sequence). Germline trimming cut 6 bases from V and 7 bases from J; bases unmatched to any gene: 5. The CDR3 covers 12 residues. The CDR3 DNA sequence: TGTGCCAGCAGTACAGGGGTTCTTGAAGCTTTCTTT. This gives the protein CASSTGVLEAFF.

A remark on this clone: Relative to the germline gene, one junction end is altered; a read error may explain this. This chain joins TRBV18 and TRBJ2-3, with D possibly matching TRBD1 (5 bases). The CDR3 runs to 12 residues. In germline, CDR1 is KGHSH, CDR2 LQKENI. This chain's CDR3 is CASSHLTDTQYF. CDR3 in DNA: TGTGCCAGCTCACACTTGACAGACACGCAGTATTTT. Variable domain in full (rest from reference TRBV18 and TRBJ2-3): NAGVMQNPRHLVRRRGQEARLRCSPMKGHSHVYWYRQLPEEGLKFMVYLQKENIIDESGMPKERFSAEFPKEGPSILRIQQVVRGDSAAYFCASSHLTDTQYFGPGTRLTVL.

This clone was observed a single time. The rearrangement uses TRBV4-1 and TRBJ2-3; possibly TRBD2 for D (6 bases). V was cut by 4 bases and J by 0 bases, with 20 bases left in between. The CDR3 covers 18 residues. Germline CDR1 is MGHRA and CDR2 is YSYEKL. This CDR3 reads CASSPRDLSLKSTDTQYF. DNA of the CDR3: TGCGCCAGCAGCCCCCGGGACTTAAGTCTGAAAAGCACAGATACGCAGTATTTT.

The chain combines TRBV7-9 with TRBJ1-2; D is unclear. The CDR3 runs to 15 residues. The ends were cut back, 1 base at V and 3 bases at J, with 12 bases in the middle. Germline V gene sequence: CDR1 SEHNR, CDR2 FQNEAQ (reference sequence). The CDR3 is CASSLGAAPYYGYTF. Written as DNA, the CDR3 is TGTGCCAGCAGCTTAGGAGCGGCGCCGTACTATGGCTACACCTTC.

V gene TRBV7-9 combines with J gene TRBJ2-1; 7 bases match TRBD2. The V gene end was trimmed by 1 base and the J gene end by 1 base; junction bases not matched to a gene: 4. The CDR3 has 16 residues. Germline V gives CDR1 SEHNR, CDR2 FQNEAQ (reference sequence). The CDR3 bases are TGTGCCAGCAGCTTAGGATGGGGACTATCCTACAATGAGCAGTTCTTC. It translates to CASSLGWGLSYNEQFF.